A selection of T cell receptor beta chains follows, all from one sample in a study of cytomegalovirus exposure and HLA in healthy donors. Method: immunoSEQ multiplex PCR; TCRdb's copy keeps in-frame clones and lacks some. The repertoire holds about 43,000 clones, 45% to 60% seen once, with 5.5% to 7% in the top ten. Input material: PBMCs. The receptors were sampled from a man between 60 and 75 years old in good health and CMV-seronegative. Each CDR3 is given with its conserved first and last residue. D genes are given only for firm matches. The size entry is marked missing in some rows and otherwise reads once, few, many or a size class.

v_call	j_call	d_call	clone_size	cdr3_nt	cdr3_aa
TRBV4-1	TRBJ2-7	TRBD2	NA	TGCGCCAGCAGCCAAGAGCCTAGCGGGAGTGGGGACGAGCAGTACTTC	CASSQEPSGSGDEQYF
TRBV5-1	TRBJ1-1	NA	NA	TGCGCCAGCACCCAAACTACAGGGAGCACTGAAGCTTTCTTT	CASTQTTGSTEAFF
TRBV30	TRBJ2-7	TRBD1	NA	TGTGCCTGGAGCCCGGGACAGGGCTACGAGCAGTACTTC	CAWSPGQGYEQYF
TRBV19	TRBJ1-1	NA	NA	TGTGCCAGTGCTTCCCGTGGCGGGACTGAAGCTTTCTTT	CASASRGGTEAFF
TRBV7-3	TRBJ1-1	TRBD1	few	TGTGCCAGCAGCTCAGGGGGCAAAGAAGCTTTCTTT	CASSSGGKEAFF
TRBV27	TRBJ1-6	NA	once	TGTGCCAGCAGGTTCCGGAATTCACCCCTCCACTTT	CASRFRNSPLHF
TRBV7-2	TRBJ1-2	NA	NA	TGTGCCAGCAGCCTCAAGGCGGTATATGGCTACACCTTC	CASSLKAVYGYTF
TRBV4-2	TRBJ2-1	TRBD1	NA	TGTGCCAGCAGCCAAGGGCAGGGGGCCTCGGTCTTC	CASSQGQGASVF
TRBV15	TRBJ1-1	NA	few	TGTGCCACCAGCGGACGATCAGGGACTCCAGATGAAGCTTTCTTT	CATSGRSGTPDEAFF
TRBV5-6	TRBJ2-2	NA	NA	TGTGCCAGCAGCCGACGGCCCGGGACCGGGGAGCTGTTTTTT	CASSRRPGTGELFF
TRBV5-4	TRBJ2-1	TRBD2	NA	TGTGCCAGCAGCTTAGCTAGCGGGAGAGACTACAATGAGCAGTTCTTC	CASSLASGRDYNEQFF
TRBV30	TRBJ2-7	NA	once	TGTGCCTGGAGTGTAACAGGGAGAGAGCAGTACTTC	CAWSVTGREQYF
TRBV7-2	TRBJ1-1	NA	NA	TGTGCCAGCAGACCTCCCGGGGGTATGAACACTGAAGCTTTCTTT	CASRPPGGMNTEAFF
TRBV30	TRBJ2-2	NA	NA	TGTGCCTCAAGACAGCCATACGGCGGGGAGCTGTTTTTT	CASRQPYGGELFF
TRBV5-1	TRBJ1-4	TRBD1	NA	TGCGCCAGCAGCGAAGGGGACAGTGAAAAACTGTTTTTT	CASSEGDSEKLFF
TRBV19	TRBJ2-3	TRBD1	NA	TGTGCCAGTAGTCTTCTCCGGGACAGGGGGCCGGTATTT	CASSLLRDRGPVF
TRBV7-2	TRBJ2-7	NA	NA	TGTGCCAGCAGCTTAGCAGTAGCTACCTACGAGCAGTACTTC	CASSLAVATYEQYF
TRBV11-2	TRBJ2-7	TRBD1	NA	TGTGCCAGCAGCTTAGAACGGACAGGGGTTTACGAGCAGTACTTC	CASSLERTGVYEQYF
TRBV2	TRBJ1-5	NA	NA	TGTGCCAGCAGTGGTGGATCCGAAAGGGGGCCCCAGCATTTT	CASSGGSERGPQHF
TRBV19	TRBJ1-1	NA	medium-sized	TGTGCCAGTACAAGAGAAGCAGCTTTCTTT	CASTREAAFF
TRBV5-4	TRBJ2-2	NA	few	TGTGCCAGCAGTTCAGCAGGCGGGGAGCTGTTTTTT	CASSSAGGELFF
TRBV5-1	TRBJ2-7	TRBD1	NA	TGCGCCAGCAGCTTGGCCTGGGACAGCTCCTACGAGCAGTACTTC	CASSLAWDSSYEQYF
TRBV2	TRBJ2-4	TRBD1	NA	TGTGCCAGCGGACAGGGAGCGGGTCGGCAAGGGGTGAACATTCAGTACTTC	CASGQGAGRQGVNIQYF
TRBV28	TRBJ2-1	NA	NA	TGTGCCAGCAGTTTGGCGGGTGGTGAGCAGTTCTTC	CASSLAGGEQFF